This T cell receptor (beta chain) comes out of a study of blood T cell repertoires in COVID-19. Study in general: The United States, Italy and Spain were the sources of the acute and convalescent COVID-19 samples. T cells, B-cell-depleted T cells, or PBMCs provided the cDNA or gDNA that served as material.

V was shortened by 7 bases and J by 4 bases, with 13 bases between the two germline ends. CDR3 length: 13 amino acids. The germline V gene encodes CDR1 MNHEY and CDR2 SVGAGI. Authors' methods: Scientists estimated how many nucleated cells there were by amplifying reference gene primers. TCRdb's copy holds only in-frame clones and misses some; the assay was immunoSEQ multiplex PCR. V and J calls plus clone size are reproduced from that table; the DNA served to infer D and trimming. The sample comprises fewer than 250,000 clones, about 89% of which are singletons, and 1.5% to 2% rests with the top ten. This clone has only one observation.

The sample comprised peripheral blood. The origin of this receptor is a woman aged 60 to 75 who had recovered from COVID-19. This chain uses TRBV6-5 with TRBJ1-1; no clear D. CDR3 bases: TGTGCCAGCACGACTTCCGCGGGCACTGAAGCTTTCTTT. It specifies CASTTSAGTEAFF.